This T cell receptor beta chain was obtained from a study of early T cells in non-severe SARS-CoV-2 infection. Study-wide findings and caveats: Private and CD4 specificities were missed by VDJdb matching, skewed to anti-spike CD8.

The TCR library protocol was used to attach unique molecular identifiers. These identifiers were attached to individual cDNA molecules. One entry per CDR3 protein, called by TCRdb with MiXCR from the 5' RACE reads. The data show tens of thousands of distinct CDR3 sequences, around 15% seen once. CDR3 length: 11 amino acids. V was cut by 3 bases and J by 13 bases, with 10 bases left in between. Germline-derived CDR1 and CDR2 are LNHDA and SQIVND (reference sequence). This clonotype has only a few counts. The antigen is not known. The sample comprised whole blood. The chain has TRBV19 and TRBJ1-5, with D hard to call. This receptor was obtained from an adult who was a healthcare worker with PCR-confirmed SARS-CoV-2 infection or an uninfected control (not recorded which). The CDR3: CASSIGERQHF. In DNA form, the CDR3 reads TGTGCCAGTAGTATCGGCGAGAGGCAGCATTTT.